The 27 T cell receptor beta chains in this list originate from one sample, sequenced in a study of CD8 T cells in ankylosing spondylitis. TCRdb re-called the 5' RACE reads through MiXCR, storing one row per CDR3 protein. The repertoire holds some 250,000 distinct CDR3 sequences, 20% to 30% seen once, with 0.5% to 0.65% in the top ten. Sequenced sample: blood, either unsorted or a sorted T cell fraction (not recorded which). The receptors stem from a male donor with ankylosing spondylitis or in good health (not recorded which).

This clonotype appeared a few times. V and J are TRBV12-3 or TRBV12-4 and TRBJ2-6; TRBD1 matches 7 bases. J gave up 4 bases and V 4 bases, and 10 bases lay outside the gene matches. The CDR3 runs 17 residues. DNA for the CDR3: TGTGCCAGCAGTTCGGGACCAGGGGGATCCGGGGCCAACGTCCTGACTTTC. This gives the protein CASSSGPGGSGANVLTF.

The chain is built from TRBV10-3 and TRBJ1-1, with TRBD1 as a possible D gene (6 bases). Germline V gene sequence: CDR1 ENHRY, CDR2 SYGVKD. The CDR3 is made up of 13 amino acids. The V end lost 11 bases, the J end lost 1 base, and 14 bases lay between the germline ends. The CDR3: CAYRTEPNTEAFF. CDR3 coding DNA: TGTGCCTACCGGACAGAGCCGAACACTGAAGCTTTCTTT.

This clonotype was seen repeatedly, ten times or more. The chain employs TRBV12-3 or TRBV12-4 and TRBJ2-5, with TRBD1 matching 12 bases. J lost 7 bases, V lost 10 bases, and 16 bases had no gene match. The CDR3 covers 16 residues. The CDR3, as DNA: TGTGCCACCTCGGCCTGGGGACAGGGGGCTAAGGTGACCCAGTACTTC. Translating it yields CATSAWGQGAKVTQYF.

Concerning this clonotype: A much more abundant neighbour one base away suggests this may be a read error. This chain connects TRBV10-3 to TRBJ2-1; no reliable D call. Germline V gene sequence: CDR1 ENHRY, CDR2 SYGVKD. The V gene lost 2 bases and the J gene lost 4 bases, with 6 bases spanning the gap. The length of the CDR3 is 13 residues. DNA of the CDR3: TGTGCCATCAGTGAGGACATATACAATGAGCAGTTCTTC. Its protein is CAISEDIYNEQFF.

This clonotype was seen a handful of times. This chain connects TRBV7-9 to TRBJ1-1; no reliable D call. The V gene lost 7 bases and the J gene lost 7 bases, with 16 bases spanning the gap. This CDR3 region has 13 residues. Germline V gene lookup returns CDR1 SEHNR and CDR2 FQNEAQ (reference sequence). The CDR3 loop reads CASTAVRTFEAFF. The CDR3 DNA reads TGTGCCAGCACGGCCGTGAGAACTTTTGAAGCTTTCTTT.

Comments on this clonotype: Since the CDR3 does not end with the conserved phenylalanine or tryptophan, this likely comes from a read error. This chain links TRBV7-9 with TRBJ2-5, with D perhaps TRBD1 (6 bases). CDR3 length equals 14 residues. Germline V lookup: CDR1 SEHNR, CDR2 FQNEAQ (reference sequence). V lost 5 bases, J lost 5 bases, and 15 bases lay in between. CDR3 sequence reads: CASSERTARETQYL. CDR3 nucleotide sequence: TGTGCCAGCAGCGAACGGACAGCTAGGGAGACCCAGTACTTA.

The chain recombines TRBV12-3 or TRBV12-4 with TRBJ2-3; 9 bases agree with TRBD1. V lost 4 bases to trimming and J lost 5 bases; unmatched junction nucleotides: 7. CDR3 length: 15 amino acids. Written as DNA, the CDR3 is TGTGCCAGCAGTTCAGGGGACAGGGTCGTAGATACGCAGTATTTT. Amino acid sequence: CASSSGDRVVDTQYF.

The chain carries TRBV20-1 and TRBJ2-1; 9 nucleotides align to TRBD1. CDR1 DFQATT and CDR2 SNEGSKA come from the germline V gene (reference sequence). The CDR3 is 14 residues long. After removal of 6 bases from V and 8 bases from J, the junction contained 11 bases not matched to a gene. The CDR3 DNA reads TGCAGTGCGGACAGGGGAAAGGGCGTCGATGAGCAGTTCTTC. This sequence encodes CSADRGKGVDEQFF.

This clonotype was observed many times. The V call is TRBV5-1, the J call TRBJ2-1, with a weak D call TRBD2 (6 bases). This CDR3 is built from 16 residues. V lost 8 bases, J lost 10 bases, and 28 bases lay in between. Germline values: CDR1 SGHRS, CDR2 YFSETQ. CDR3 residues: CARVPPPGLRIREQFF. The CDR3 region has the DNA TGCGCCAGGGTTCCTCCCCCGGGACTTCGTATCCGGGAGCAGTTCTTC. Together with reference TRBV5-1 and TRBJ2-1, the CDR3 gives the full variable domain: KAGVTQTPRYLIKTRGQQVTLSCSPISGHRSVSWYQQTPGQGLQFLFEYFSETQRNKGNFPGRFSGRQFSNSRSEMNVSTLELGDSALYLCARVPPPGLRIREQFFGPGTRLTVL.

In its sample, this clonotype was seen many times. This chain joins TRBV5-1 and TRBJ2-1, with TRBD1 identical over 9 bases. The CDR3 covers 15 residues. J gave up 5 bases and V 1 base, and 4 bases lay outside the gene matches. Per germline, CDR1 SGHRS and CDR2 YFSETQ. The CDR3 is CASSLQGQGNNEQFF. In DNA form, the CDR3 reads TGCGCCAGCAGCTTGCAGGGACAGGGCAACAATGAGCAGTTCTTC.

The table lists this clonotype with many counts. The V call is TRBV20-1, the J call TRBJ2-1, with 7 bases matching TRBD1. V was clipped by 1 base and J by 4 bases; unmatched bases: 10. CDR1 and CDR2 (germline): DFQATT, SNEGSKA (reference sequence). The CDR3 length is 16 residues. Here the CDR3 reads CSARAQTGIRYNEQFF. In nucleotides, the CDR3 is TGCAGTGCTAGAGCCCAGACAGGGATAAGGTACAATGAGCAGTTCTTC.

V and J are TRBV10-3 and TRBJ2-6; D gene uncertain. The CDR3 runs to 17 residues. V was clipped by 5 bases and J by 3 bases, with 17 bases between them. From germline, CDR1 is ENHRY and CDR2 SYGVKD. CDR3 sequence: CAISPGQAVYGANVLTF. Here the CDR3 DNA reads TGTGCCATCAGTCCGGGCCAGGCCGTTTATGGGGCCAACGTCCTGACTTTC.

V usage is TRBV12-3 or TRBV12-4 and J usage is TRBJ2-1; D may correspond to TRBD1 or TRBD2 (5 bases each). This CDR3 spans 14 amino acids. Trimming shortened V by 5 bases and J by 5 bases, and 13 bases separated the two germline ends. The CDR3 loop is CASSRHRDHNEQFF. CDR3 DNA: TGTGCCAGCAGTCGGCACCGGGACCACAATGAGCAGTTCTTC.

This clonotype appeared many times. The V gene is TRBV2, the J gene TRBJ1-1, with D unresolved. This CDR3 region has 14 residues. The V gene's germline CDR1 is SNHLY and CDR2 FYNNEI. V shed 7 bases and J shed 0 bases, with 12 bases lying between them. CDR3 sequence: CASMEQFMNTEAFF. CDR3 DNA sequence: TGTGCCAGCATGGAACAGTTCATGAACACTGAAGCTTTCTTT.

The rearrangement joins TRBV20-1 to TRBJ2-7, with D tentatively TRBD2 (5 bases). V lost 4 bases and J 4 bases, leaving 17 bases between the germline ends. The CDR3 totals 14 residues. Germline CDR1 and CDR2: DFQATT and SNEGSKA (reference sequence). DNA for the CDR3: TGCAGTGCTACCACCGTACTAGGGCGATACGAGCAGTACTTC. The encoded protein is CSATTVLGRYEQYF.

This chain links TRBV12-3 or TRBV12-4 with TRBJ2-1; D perhaps matches TRBD2 (7 bases). The CDR3 contains 15 residues. Trimming took 3 bases from V and 2 from J, leaving 11 bases between them. CDR3 loop: CASSLPGGPYNEQFF. Here the CDR3 DNA reads TGTGCCAGCAGTTTGCCGGGGGGCCCCTACAATGAGCAGTTCTTC.

The table lists this clonotype with many counts. CDR3 in amino acids: CASSDDPNYGYTF. CDR3 nucleotides: TGTGCCAGCAGCGACGACCCTAACTATGGCTACACCTTC. The chain is built from TRBV5-5 and TRBJ1-2, with D unclear. This CDR3 is 13 amino acids long. V lost 4 bases to trimming and J lost 0 bases, with 7 bases between them. CDR1 is SGHKS and CDR2 is YYEKEE in the germline V gene (reference sequence).

This clonotype was observed at least ten times. The chain employs TRBV7-9 and TRBJ1-1, with unresolved D. The CDR3 has 12 amino acids. Germline lookup yields CDR1 SEHNR and CDR2 FQNEAQ (reference sequence). V dropped 5 bases and J dropped 10 bases, with 14 bases sitting between them. The chain's CDR3 is CASSPFPGIAFF. The CDR3 DNA follows: TGTGCCAGCAGCCCATTCCCAGGAATAGCTTTCTTT.

This clonotype was found many times. The gene calls are TRBV3-1 and TRBJ1-2; D remains ambiguous. The CDR3 spans 12 residues. The germline gives CDR1 LGHDT, CDR2 YNNKEL (reference sequence). Trimming stripped 3 bases from V and 8 bases from J, with 10 bases between. The CDR3 here is CASSQSGSGYTF. Written as DNA, the CDR3 is TGTGCCAGCAGCCAGTCTGGTTCGGGCTACACCTTC.

The V gene is TRBV12-3 or TRBV12-4, the J gene TRBJ2-5, with 10 bases aligning to TRBD1. V shed 1 base, J shed 4 bases, and the junction held 6 bases outside the gene matches. The CDR3 sequence is 16 residues long. In DNA form, the CDR3 reads TGTGCCAGCAGTTTAGATCGACAGGGGGCGGGAGAGACCCAGTACTTC. Residues: CASSLDRQGAGETQYF.

This rearrangement joins TRBV20-1 to TRBJ1-5; possible D gene TRBD1, 6 bases. Trimming pared 6 bases from V and 1 base from J, leaving 16 bases between. The CDR3 has 15 amino acids. CDR1 is DFQATT, CDR2 SNEGSKA, per germline (reference sequence). This CDR3 reads CSATKQGWSNQPQHF. The CDR3 nucleotides read TGCAGTGCCACTAAACAGGGCTGGAGCAATCAGCCCCAGCATTTT.

There are many counts of this clonotype. This chain links TRBV20-1 with TRBJ2-7; 7 bases are shared with TRBD1. V shed 5 bases and J 5 bases; nucleotides not matched to a gene: 3. The CDR3 totals 11 residues. Germline assignment: CDR1 DFQATT and CDR2 SNEGSKA (reference sequence). The CDR3 protein is CSASDRDEQYF. The CDR3 bases are TGCAGTGCTTCCGACAGGGACGAGCAGTACTTC.

This clonotype was seen ten or more times. The chain links TRBV2 to TRBJ2-1; no clear D. The germline V gene encodes CDR1 SNHLY and CDR2 FYNNEI. Deletions cut 5 bases from V and 7 bases from J, with 6 bases between. CDR3 length: 11 amino acids. The CDR3 bases are TGTGCCAGCAGTCCGTTTAATGAGCAGTTCTTC. It encodes CASSPFNEQFF. Full variable domain (remainder filled in from reference TRBV2 and TRBJ2-1): EPEVTQTPSHQVTQMGQEVILRCVPISNHLYFYWYRQILGQKVEFLVSFYNNEISEKSEIFDDQFSVERPDGSNFTLKIRSTKLEDSAMYFCASSPFNEQFFGPGTRLTVL.

About this clonotype: Since no conserved phenylalanine or tryptophan closes the CDR3, a read error is the likely cause. This chain connects TRBV20-1 to TRBJ2-1; the D gene is possibly TRBD2 (5 bases). The germline gives CDR1 DFQATT, CDR2 SNEGSKA (reference sequence). The CDR3 is 13 residues long. The CDR3 DNA reads TGCTCAGTGATACCGGGGAAGTACAATGAGCAGTTCTCC. Amino acid sequence: CSVIPGKYNEQFS.

The genes are TRBV5-6 and TRBJ1-2, with a possible D match to TRBD1 (6 bases). This CDR3 is 13 amino acids long. The V end was cut by 5 bases, the J end by 2 bases, with 10 bases between. Germline loops: CDR1 SGHDT, CDR2 YYEEEE. CDR3 DNA: TGTGCCAGCAGGAGGGGACAAAACTATGGCTACACCTTC. This translates into CASRRGQNYGYTF.

This chain uses TRBV20-1 with TRBJ2-1; no clear D gene. Germline CDR1 and CDR2: DFQATT and SNEGSKA (reference sequence). CDR3 length equals 13 residues. Deletions cut 4 bases from V and 8 bases from J, with 15 bases between. The CDR3 region has the DNA TGCAGTGCTAAGGGTACCAAGAGCGATGAGCAGTTCTTC. This sequence encodes CSAKGTKSDEQFF.

This rearrangement joins TRBV5-6 to TRBJ2-1, with D hard to call. Germline CDR1 and CDR2: SGHDT and YYEEEE. This CDR3 has 14 residues. Trimming shortened V by 6 bases and J by 5 bases, and 15 bases separated the two germline ends. In DNA form, the CDR3 reads TGTGCCAGCAACCGGGCAGAAATTCACAATGAGCAGTTCTTC. Protein product: CASNRAEIHNEQFF.